This TCR beta chain was obtained from a study of cytomegalovirus exposure and HLA in healthy donors (dated by TCRdb to the late 2010s). For the study in its entirety: An earlier analysis of roughly 630 of the donors reported more than 250 Gb of sequence data and 117 million unique TCR beta sequences from about 179 million T cells. In the later analysis, no new phenotypic data were used to find candidate immune exposures; instead, reliance was placed on TCR beta sequences and their occurrence across donors. Roughly five DR-DQ haplotypes were handled as single units for association and clustering, since linkage in the cohort was strong. The study aimed to test whether cataloging public T cell receptors could reveal signatures of past pathogen exposure. To decide whether each TCR beta V gene segment behaved as functional or pseudogenic, an earlier analysis of fewer than 750 of the donors relied on high-throughput TCR beta sequencing. A later analysis re-examined previously published TCR beta repertoires from several hundred donors and added high-resolution HLA genotyping to investigate patterns of TCR occurrence. HLA typing included class I and class II loci at four-digit resolution. To predict cytomegalovirus infection status, the study brought together high-throughput TCR immunosequencing, statistical association of individual TCRs with disease status, and machine learning. A separate validation cohort of some 130 different subjects was used in addition to the roughly 700-subject first cohort. Donor age, sex, ethnicity and CMV serostatus were collected together with the repertoire data. The T cell repertoires of several hundred subjects were profiled by immunosequencing and related to cytomegalovirus serostatus. The number of typed donors differed by locus: 629-630 for A, B, C, DRB1 and DQB1; approximately 530 for DQA1; approximately 600 for DPA1; and some 450 for DPB1. Among about 390 genotyped donors of the cohort, an average of about 240,000 unique TCR beta nucleotide sequences were sequenced per donor, around 18% of them non-productive. Approximately 300 gigabases of sequencing data and tens of millions of unique TCR sequences were included in an early release covering under 650 HLA-typed donors. Among the roughly 370 genotyped donors, about 83% belonged to the genetic ancestry cluster associated with self-reported Caucasian donors. A later genetic analysis took genome-wide SNP genotypes for about three fifths of the 666 donors and used that subset as a discovery cohort. Every repertoire in the discovery cohort had been generated on one and the same sequencing platform. Beyond this particular receptor, the publication reports: In a later genetic analysis, fewer N-insertions in productive TCRs were reported among donors in an Asian-associated ancestry cluster than the 666-donor mean. In this cohort, only TCR beta chains were sequenced, and detectable features were limited by the absence of alpha or paired-chain data. In a later analysis, HLA-associated TCR beta chains showed more clonal expansion and lower generation probabilities than non-associated chains that were equally common. Across donors, most TCR sequences were observed very rarely, whereas some public TCRs were present in many individuals. According to the authors, the approach could potentially be generalized to other disease states and immunological phenotypes. For the cohort, immune exposure information was limited to CMV serostatus. Some IMGT-functional V segments, including TRBV6-2 and TRBV6-3, could not be distinguished by the 87-base-pair reads and were therefore excluded. Presence/absence analyses assumed roughly uniform sequencing depth across donors, an assumption that may not hold. Because some donors lacked HLA typing at each locus, the association tests relied only on the typed subset. A later analysis associated roughly 17,000 TCR beta sequences with specific HLA alleles at a false discovery rate of 0.05. In an earlier analysis of fewer than 750 of the donors, most TCR beta V segments were observed in productive rearrangements about 87% or about 30% of the time, broadly matching IMGT annotations. In vitro tests confirmed that a few of the cytomegalovirus-associated TCR beta chains recognize cytomegalovirus antigens. The earlier analysis of fewer than 750 of the donors excluded 15 to 20 rarely observed V segments, including chromosome 9 orphons, because counts were too low. A further reported finding was that TCR beta sequences accurately predicted the HLA-A and HLA-B alleles for most subjects in the first cohort. When HLA alleles, especially DR and DQ, strongly co-occurred, attributing TCR associations to individual alleles was difficult. The sequencing pipeline was judged likely to have produced a cluster of highly shared sequence variants as a technical artifact. Linkage disequilibrium might explain the correlated functional status among segregating V segments, but an unknown experimental factor could not be excluded. In a later analysis, several top co-occurrence clusters were reported to appear linked to parvovirus B19, influenza, CMV and Epstein-Barr virus. A later analysis found that most CMV-associated TCR beta chains appeared HLA-restricted, with HLA associations seemingly driven largely by CMV exposure. A total of 164 TCR beta chains were listed by the study as associated with cytomegalovirus. The classifier was reported to diagnose cytomegalovirus status with high specificity and sensitivity in both the original cohort and the validation cohort. According to a later analysis, TCR association rates differed among HLA loci, with DRB1 alleles showing the most associated TCRs and HLA-C alleles showing the fewest. A later genetic analysis associated a missense DCLRE1C variant with V-gene and J-gene trimming of TCR beta chains, and an independent cohort replicated the association.

In total, more than 500 healthy bone marrow donors made up the cohort. At the time of sampling, all cohort members were nominally healthy, though unrecorded immune exposures were likely present. The donor was CMV seropositive and belonged to the group of 250 to 350 seropositive cohort members. Every donor gave a peripheral blood sample, and the peripheral blood mononuclear cells from that sample were used for TCR beta sequencing. Genomic DNA extraction from the blood cell samples was performed with the Qiagen DNeasy Blood Extraction Kit. The CDR3 measures 15 amino acids from cysteine to phenylalanine. Only CDR3 DNA is held: 45 bases, read in frame from base 1. Ends trimmed: V by 5 bases, J by 5 bases; bases unmatched to a gene: 6. CDR1 and CDR2 are drawn from the germline V gene: MDHEN, SYDVKM. Libraries were constructed by the immunoSEQ multiplex PCR assay. For the multiplex PCR, a mixture combining 60 forward primers for TCR Vbeta segments and 13 reverse primers for TCR Jbeta segments was used. A multiplex PCR assay on genomic DNA amplified the CDR3 region of rearranged TCR beta genes. Amplified TCR beta libraries were sequenced as 87-base-pair reads on the Illumina HiSeq System. The authors' analysis ran thus. A later analysis tallied about 77 million unique TCR beta chains across the 610 or so repertoires, and about 10 million of those chains were shared by two or more donors. Raw reads were error-corrected and collapsed into unique sequences by a nearest-neighbor algorithm in which closely related sequences were merged to remove PCR and sequencing errors. To assign V, D and J gene segments, CDR3 sequences were aligned to IMGT reference sequences. For a sequence to be retained, a match of at least six nucleotides was required to both a V gene segment and a J gene segment. Rearrangements were classified as productive when the CDR3 lacked stop codons and remained in frame with V and J, and all other rearrangements were classified as non-productive. Following IMGT convention, CDR3 was defined as the stretch from the second conserved V-encoded cysteine up to the conserved J-encoded phenylalanine. In an earlier analysis of around 540 of the donors, sequences lacking an unambiguous match to a single V gene segment were excluded. An earlier analysis of some 610 of the donors called V segments functional above 56.7% productive rearrangements and segregating when the between-donor standard deviation exceeded 5%. A statistical classification framework was built to diagnose cytomegalovirus status from the catalog of TCR beta chain sequences. In a later analysis, TCR nucleotide sequences were compared against IMGT/GENE-DB human TR gene sequences so that V and J genes could be assigned. The TCRdist pipeline was used in a later analysis to assign CDR3 sequences and most-parsimonious VDJ recombination scenarios. A later analysis defined each TCR beta chain by its CDR3 amino acid sequence plus V-gene family, and excluded reads lacking a unique V-gene family. A later analysis removed over 500 highly shared, low-generation-probability nucleotide sequences to deal with suspected cross-contamination and a sequencing artifact. In a later analysis, a clonal expansion index for each public chain was calculated from normalized within-repertoire ranks of inferred template counts. In a later analysis, generation probabilities were computed with a VDJ recombination model fitted to out-of-frame rearrangements, and the resulting probabilities were checked against IGoR. Hypergeometric tests were used in a later analysis to score TCR-TCR, TCR-HLA and TCR-CMV co-occurrence, with a repertoire-size bias correction applied to the TCR pairs. False discovery rates were estimated in a later analysis by permuting HLA or CMV assignments 20 times. In a later analysis, co-occurring TCRs were grouped using DBSCAN, with TCRdist sequence similarity added in when clustering inside HLA-allele-positive subsets. For co-occurrence clustering, repertoires with fewer than 30,000 or more than 120,000 public chains were excluded, along with roughly 5 repertoires with anomalous nucleotide sharing. In its TCRdb copy, this immuneACCESS table keeps in-frame sequences only and misses some clones. Where compared with another copy, unresolved V genes explain less than half of these, and the others have no known cause. V and J calls and clone size follow that table, whereas D and trimming were derived from the DNA. Present in this sample are about 120,000 clones, approximately 80% of which were seen just once. The top ten clones comprise 10% to 12% of the sample.

A note on this clone: Its specific antigen is unknown. No per-base quality is available; no much larger clone lies one base away.

This receptor was identified in a male donor in good health and CMV-seropositive. The chain is assembled from TRBV28 and TRBJ1-5, with 10 middle bases fitting TRBD1. The sequenced material came from PBMCs. The CDR3 region has the sequence CASSPLTGGDQPQHF. The nucleotide sequence reads TGTGCCAGCAGTCCACTGACAGGGGGCGATCAGCCCCAGCATTTT.